The rows below give T cell receptor beta chains drawn from one sample of a study of blood T cells in healthy people across ages. TCRdb redid the calling of the 5' RACE reads with MiXCR, one entry per CDR3 protein. The sample lists about 1.8 million distinct CDR3 sequences, around half seen once, with 2.1% in the top ten. The sequencing sample was made of blood. These receptors were obtained from a woman aged 40 to 49 in good health. CDR3s leave out the opening cysteine and the closing phenylalanine or tryptophan. Fields, in order: J gene, V gene, CDR3 protein.

>TRBJ2-3|TRBV29-1
STPGGSGGAWGDTQY
>TRBJ2-7|TRBV24-1
ATMDGSQWNEQY
>TRBJ2-3|TRBV7-2
ASSTATHGTDTQY
>TRBJ2-7|TRBV20-1
SARDRDRVAWEQY
>TRBJ1-2|TRBV29-1
SVAYSDYGYT
>TRBJ2-1|TRBV4-3
ASSQTRGRGDNEQF
>TRBJ2-1|TRBV29-1
SVHEVRGDEQF
>TRBJ1-2|TRBV4-3
ASSQDPQADGYT
>TRBJ1-2|TRBV20-1
SASRQGPSLGYGYT
>TRBJ2-1|TRBV6-6
ASSYSSNYLF
>TRBJ2-3|TRBV20-1
SAAGLGTDTQY
>TRBJ2-1|TRBV6-2/TRBV6-3
ASSYDRQGSIPYNEQF
>TRBJ2-3|TRBV29-1
SVEWDSTDTQY
>TRBJ2-5|TRBV9
ASSVGLQETQY
>TRBJ2-5|TRBV20-1
SALRRAVQETQY
>TRBJ2-5|TRBV5-1
ASRTYRAEQY
>TRBJ1-6|TRBV28
ASTQALGNSPLH
>TRBJ2-3|TRBV6-5
ASRRQDTDTQY
>TRBJ1-1|TRBV28
ASSPGGFDTEAF
>TRBJ2-7|TRBV6-5
ASSDGGNEQY
>TRBJ2-1|TRBV24-1
ATSARLGYSEQF
>TRBJ1-2|TRBV20-1
SAKGALDYGYT
>TRBJ2-3|TRBV6-6
ASSYTGQGASTDTQY
>TRBJ2-5|TRBV20-1
SAELTGTSTETQY
>TRBJ2-3|TRBV27
ASKSRITDTQY
>TRBJ2-4|TRBV3-1
ASSQETSREQY
>TRBJ2-5|TRBV7-6
ASSSITSGGGETQY
>TRBJ2-6|TRBV7-2
ASSYQGLSGANVLT
>TRBJ2-3|TRBV5-1
ASSLVTVSTDTQY
>TRBJ2-5|TRBV4-3
ASSHLRGPQETQY
>TRBJ2-5|TRBV7-2
ASSPRLARQETQY
>TRBJ1-1|TRBV27
ASSKRPTDRGLYTEAF
>TRBJ2-5|TRBV5-5
ASSPRTAQQETQY
>TRBJ2-5|TRBV20-1
SATGSHQETQY
>TRBJ1-1|TRBV10-3
AISEQALRTEAF
>TRBJ2-3|TRBV28
AARGADTQY
>NA|TRBV5-1
ASSLLSTGTRNIQY
>TRBJ2-4|TRBV6-1
ASSEKSLTAGAGNIQY
>TRBJ2-7|TRBV29-1
SVSTGGTGYEQY
>TRBJ2-5|TRBV20-1
SARDTLETQY
>TRBJ2-1|TRBV5-1
ASSQVLAGAYNEQF
>TRBJ1-2|TRBV10-3
AISESRQNYGYT
>TRBJ1-5|TRBV7-2
ASSPRTEYGNQPQH
>NA|TRBV11-2
ASSLKGFWGNIQY
>TRBJ1-4|TRBV20-1
SAKPKGMSNEKLF
>TRBJ2-7|TRBV9
ASSGRLPIAGSYEQY
>TRBJ2-1|TRBV3-1
ASSQDSLAYNEQF
>TRBJ1-4|TRBV20-1
SARGWQGVEKLF
>TRBJ2-5|TRBV12-3/TRBV12-4
ASSPRQGLGQTQY
>TRBJ2-1|TRBV6-6
ASSYSRGTTSYNEQF
>TRBJ2-3|TRBV5-1
TSSLDRQSRGDTQY
>TRBJ2-3|TRBV7-2
ASSAGGLPTDTQY
>TRBJ1-2|TRBV7-2
ASSLEAAVTSYGYT
>TRBJ1-1|TRBV27
ASRDLGGLFRVNTEAF
>TRBJ2-1|TRBV5-1
ASSFPKRGPYNEQF
>TRBJ1-2|TRBV4-3
ASSQFSASYGYT
>TRBJ2-5|TRBV28
ASSDRQGARETQY
>TRBJ1-1|TRBV20-1
SARDRGLPEAF
>TRBJ2-7|TRBV14
ASDISYEQY
>TRBJ2-5|TRBV2
ASGDLGRHNEQY